This entry is about one T cell receptor beta chain. These data come from a study of blood T cell repertoires in COVID-19. Germline CDR1 and CDR2: SEHNR and FQNEAQ (reference sequence). The CDR3 is made up of 14 amino acids. Losses at the gene ends were 5 bases for V and 8 bases for J; bases not matched to a gene: 9. Data came from immunoSEQ multiplex PCR; TCRdb stores just in-frame clones and leaves some out. The sample shows 90,000 or so clones, around 90% of them seen only once. Sequenced sample: peripheral blood. V gene TRBV7-9 combines with J gene TRBJ2-7; 10 nucleotides match TRBD1. The receptor was isolated from an elderly woman with active or convalescent COVID-19. CDR3 sequence reads: CASSKAGTGDKQYF. The DNA for the CDR3 is TGTGCCAGCAGCAAAGCCGGGACAGGGGATAAGCAGTACTTC.